These 20 T cell receptor beta chains share one sample of origin, sequenced in a study of cytomegalovirus exposure and HLA in healthy donors. PCR used 60 Vbeta primers and 13 Jbeta primers. The method was immunoSEQ multiplex PCR; TCRdb's version includes in-frame clones alone and lacks a portion of them. The table lists 100,000 to 150,000 clones, more than 65% of them singletons, with about 1.8% in the top ten. The material sequenced was PBMCs. All receptors come from a man aged 18 to 29 in good health and CMV-seronegative.

The chain links TRBV19 to TRBJ2-3; 9 bases are a match to TRBD2. Germline loops: CDR1 LNHDA, CDR2 SQIVND (reference sequence). Trimming removed 5 bases from V and 1 base from J; junction bases left unmatched: 4. CDR3 size: 15 residues. CDR3 DNA: TGTGCCAGTAGTCGGCAGCGGGGGGGCACAGATACGCAGTATTTT. It specifies CASSRQRGGTDTQYF.

The chain is built from TRBV5-1 and TRBJ1-6; 9 nucleotides agree with TRBD1. The CDR3 runs 15 residues. From germline, CDR1 is SGHRS and CDR2 YFSETQ. Losses at the gene ends were 0 bases for V and 9 bases for J; bases not matched to a gene: 4. DNA of the CDR3: TGCGCCAGCAGCTTGGACCGGGACAGGGCTTCACCCCTCCACTTT. It yields the protein CASSLDRDRASPLHF.

This chain connects TRBV5-6 to TRBJ2-3, with TRBD1 identical over 8 bases. This CDR3 has 15 residues. Germline V gene lookup returns CDR1 SGHDT and CDR2 YYEEEE. The junction had 6 bases not matched to a gene; V was cut back by 3 bases and J by 3 bases. CDR3 in amino acids: CASSYQTGGTDTQYF. The CDR3, as DNA: TGTGCCAGCAGCTACCAAACAGGGGGGACAGATACGCAGTATTTT.

The V and J genes are TRBV9 and TRBJ1-2, with D perhaps TRBD1 (5 bases). Trimming left V 3 bases short and J 8 bases short, with 14 bases between. CDR3 length: 13 residues. Per the germline V gene, CDR1 is SGDLS and CDR2 is YYNGEE. CDR3 sequence (DNA): TGTGCCAGCAGCGCGACAGACGCTAGGGGCTACACCTTC. Translating gives CASSATDARGYTF.

This clone has only one observation. The gene calls are TRBV10-1 and TRBJ2-2, with a tentative D call TRBD1 (5 bases). V dropped 0 bases and J dropped 1 base, with 6 bases sitting between them. The CDR3 loop spans 15 amino acids. Germline values: CDR1 WNHNN, CDR2 SYGVQD (reference sequence). This chain's CDR3 is CASSESQGNTGELFF. CDR3 DNA: TGCGCCAGCAGTGAGTCCCAGGGGAACACCGGGGAGCTGTTTTTT.

The chain employs TRBV2 and TRBJ2-3; TRBD1 aligns across 7 bases. Trimming at V came to 6 bases and at J to 4 bases, leaving 4 bases not matched to a gene. Per the germline V gene, CDR1 is SNHLY and CDR2 is FYNNEI. This CDR3 spans 13 amino acids. The CDR3 here is CASRDRLADTQYF. CDR3 sequence (DNA): TGTGCCAGCAGGGACAGGTTAGCAGATACGCAGTATTTT.

The chain employs TRBV5-6 and TRBJ2-1; 9 bases map to TRBD2. The V gene end was trimmed by 3 bases and the J gene end by 7 bases; junction bases not matched to a gene: 8. Looked up from germline, CDR1 is SGHDT and CDR2 is YYEEEE. The CDR3 is 15 residues long. The CDR3 protein is CASSSAGGDWNEQFF. The CDR3 nucleotides are TGTGCCAGCAGCTCAGCGGGGGGAGACTGGAATGAGCAGTTCTTC.

This clone was detected only a few times. V gene TRBV27 combines with J gene TRBJ2-7, with 9 bases aligning to TRBD1. This CDR3 spans 15 amino acids. The germline V gene has CDR1 MNHEY and CDR2 SMNVEV (reference sequence). Trimming took 10 bases from V and 2 from J; bases not matched to a gene: 12. As DNA, the CDR3 is TGTGCCACCCTGGGACCGGGACAGGGTCCCTACGAGCAGTACTTC. Protein: CATLGPGQGPYEQYF.

The CDR3 loop is CASSPGGRSYEQYF. CDR3 DNA: TGTGCCAGCAGTCCGGGGGGCAGGTCCTACGAGCAGTACTTC. This rearrangement joins TRBV27 to TRBJ2-7; TRBD2 might be the D (7 bases). CDR1 and CDR2 (germline): MNHEY, SMNVEV (reference sequence). The length of the CDR3 is 14 residues. V was cut by 5 bases and J by 1 base, with 12 bases left in between.

The chain links TRBV6-5 to TRBJ1-2; a weak D match, TRBD1 (5 bases). Trimming stripped 6 bases from V and 9 bases from J, with 20 bases between. The CDR3 contains 14 residues. Looked up from germline, CDR1 is MNHEY and CDR2 is SVGAGI. The DNA of the CDR3 is TGTGCCAGCAGGCCGGAAGCAGGGTCAACGAGCTACACCTTC. It specifies CASRPEAGSTSYTF.

The chain joins TRBV2 to TRBJ1-6; D unclear. The V gene's germline CDR1 is SNHLY and CDR2 FYNNEI. The V end lost 6 bases, the J end lost 4 bases, and 7 bases lay between the germline ends. CDR3 length: 13 residues. The CDR3 coding sequence is TGTGCCAGCAGAGAGGAGTATAATTCACCCCTCCACTTT. Translating gives CASREEYNSPLHF.

This clone was seen more than once but under ten times. V and J are TRBV10-2 and TRBJ2-2; 9 nucleotides match TRBD2. V lost 3 bases, J lost 5 bases, and 7 bases stayed unmatched. Germline loops: CDR1 WSHSY, CDR2 SAAADI. This CDR3 comprises 16 residues. As DNA, the CDR3 is TGCGCCAGCAGTGAACGAGCGGCGGGGGGGACCGGGGAGCTGTTTTTT. It specifies CASSERAAGGTGELFF.

The chain links TRBV19 to TRBJ1-3; maybe TRBD1 (5 bases). The germline V gene has CDR1 LNHDA and CDR2 SQIVND (reference sequence). The CDR3 contains 16 residues. V dropped 0 bases and J dropped 4 bases, with 13 bases sitting between them. CDR3 in DNA: TGTGCCAGTAGTATAGATCGTCCAGGGCCCGGAAACACCATATATTTT. It encodes CASSIDRPGPGNTIYF.

The J gene is TRBJ2-2, the V gene TRBV12-1; the table calls TRBD2, which could not be checked here. TRBV12-1 is a pseudogene locus. The CDR3 contains 18 residues. CDR3 nucleotide sequence: TGTGCCAGCAGCCCGCCGGGTTGGAAGGGGGGGACCACCGGGGAGCTGTTTTTT. Residues: CASSPPGWKGGTTGELFF.

This clone was detected once. This CDR3 reads CASSQDARTSGQREETQYF. In DNA, the CDR3 is TGCGCCAGCAGCCAAGATGCCCGGACTAGCGGGCAACGAGAAGAGACCCAGTACTTC. The chain employs TRBV4-1 and TRBJ2-5, with 11 nucleotides matching TRBD2. Germline-derived CDR1 and CDR2 are MGHRA and YSYEKL. V lost 0 bases to trimming and J lost 3 bases; unmatched junction nucleotides: 12. The CDR3 covers 19 residues.

The chain recombines TRBV18 with TRBJ2-5; 7 nucleotides align to TRBD1. This CDR3 region has 15 residues. The germline gives CDR1 KGHSH, CDR2 LQKENI. The V gene end was trimmed by 0 bases and the J gene end by 1 base; junction bases not matched to a gene: 2. CDR3 region: CASSPPRDSQETQYF. For the CDR3, the DNA is TGTGCCAGCTCACCACCTAGGGACAGCCAAGAGACCCAGTACTTC.

This clone was seen only a few times. This chain links TRBV6-1 with TRBJ1-2; D is perhaps TRBD1 (6 bases). In germline, CDR1 is MNHNS, CDR2 SASEGT. Trimming pared 4 bases from V and 4 bases from J, leaving 10 bases between. CDR3 length: 13 amino acids. CDR3: CASSATGTYGYTF. CDR3 nucleotide sequence: TGTGCCAGCAGTGCCACAGGGACCTATGGCTACACCTTC.

This chain links TRBV6-1 with TRBJ2-5, with 9 positions matching TRBD1. The DNA end favors TRBJ2-7, so the J call may be wrong. CDR1 MNHNS and CDR2 SASEGT come from the germline V gene. The CDR3 covers 13 residues. Here the CDR3 DNA reads TGTGCCGCCCGGGACAGGGTCTCCTACGAGCAGTACTTC. Protein sequence: CAARDRVSYEQYF.

CDR3 sequence: CASSLAGGRYEQYF. For the CDR3, the DNA is TGTGCCAGCAGCTTAGCGGGGGGGCGCTACGAGCAGTACTTC. The chain employs TRBV11-2 and TRBJ2-7, with 8 bases aligning to TRBD2. The CDR3 has 14 amino acids. Germline CDR1 and CDR2: SGHAT and FQNNGV. Trimming cost V 1 base and J 3 bases; bases outside gene matches: 2.

The CDR3 DNA reads TGTGCCAGCAGGAAGGAGCCACTAGTGGAGGGGCACGAGCAGTACTTC. Residues: CASRKEPLVEGHEQYF. J is TRBJ2-7 and V is TRBV2; maybe TRBD2 (6 bases). V lost 6 bases and J lost 5, with 23 bases in between. Germline-derived CDR1 and CDR2 are SNHLY and FYNNEI. The CDR3 runs 16 residues.